The TCR beta chain described here comes from a study of identifying expanded T cells in peripheral blood. Study-level results: Clone count variance between roughly 2-week samples rose with total template count.

V lost 1 base to trimming and J lost 5 bases, with 14 bases between them. The CDR3 consists of 15 residues. CDR1 and CDR2 from the germline V gene are SGHVS and FNYEAQ. As to this clone: Its antigen is as yet unknown.

During the collection period, no donor immune events like infections were recorded. The protocol was immunoSEQ multiplex PCR, while the TCRdb copy is restricted to in-frame clones and leaves out a portion. The table records about 110,000 clones, around 89% of them present only once. This chain connects TRBV7-6 to TRBJ1-2; no clear D gene. The source is a person aged 18-69 years in good health. Source material: blood. Written as DNA, the CDR3 is TGTGCCAGCAGCTTAGAGGCAGGTGGGCCTTATGGCTACACCTTC. Its translation: CASSLEAGGPYGYTF.